This TCR beta chain comes out of a study of Graves' ophthalmopathy and Graves' hyperthyroidism. Study-wide context: Peripheral blood was gathered at the point of initial diagnosis, before any treatment started.

Germline V gene lookup returns CDR1 DFQATT and CDR2 SNEGSKA (reference sequence). The CDR3 loop spans 15 amino acids. V was pared by 4 bases and J by 7 bases, with 23 bases between. Other autoimmune diseases, uncontrolled infections, pregnancy or lactation led to the exclusion of patients. RNA served as the template for amplifying TCR beta CDR3 regions. The first-round RT-PCR employed HTBI primers together with the Qiagen OneStep RT-PCR kit. A multiplex PCR was then performed as the second round. TCRdb processed the multiplex PCR reads anew with MiXCR; each CDR3 protein has one entry. Seen here are more than 550,000 distinct CDR3 sequences, about 41% observed once, and the top ten hold roughly 3.5%.

The sequence derives from an adult man with Graves' ophthalmopathy. The material sequenced was peripheral blood. The chain has TRBV20-1 and TRBJ2-7; possibly TRBD1 for D (6 bases). This chain's CDR3 is CSAKAQGGFFGEQYF. The DNA of the CDR3 is TGCAGTGCTAAAGCACAGGGTGGCTTTTTTGGAGAGCAGTACTTC.